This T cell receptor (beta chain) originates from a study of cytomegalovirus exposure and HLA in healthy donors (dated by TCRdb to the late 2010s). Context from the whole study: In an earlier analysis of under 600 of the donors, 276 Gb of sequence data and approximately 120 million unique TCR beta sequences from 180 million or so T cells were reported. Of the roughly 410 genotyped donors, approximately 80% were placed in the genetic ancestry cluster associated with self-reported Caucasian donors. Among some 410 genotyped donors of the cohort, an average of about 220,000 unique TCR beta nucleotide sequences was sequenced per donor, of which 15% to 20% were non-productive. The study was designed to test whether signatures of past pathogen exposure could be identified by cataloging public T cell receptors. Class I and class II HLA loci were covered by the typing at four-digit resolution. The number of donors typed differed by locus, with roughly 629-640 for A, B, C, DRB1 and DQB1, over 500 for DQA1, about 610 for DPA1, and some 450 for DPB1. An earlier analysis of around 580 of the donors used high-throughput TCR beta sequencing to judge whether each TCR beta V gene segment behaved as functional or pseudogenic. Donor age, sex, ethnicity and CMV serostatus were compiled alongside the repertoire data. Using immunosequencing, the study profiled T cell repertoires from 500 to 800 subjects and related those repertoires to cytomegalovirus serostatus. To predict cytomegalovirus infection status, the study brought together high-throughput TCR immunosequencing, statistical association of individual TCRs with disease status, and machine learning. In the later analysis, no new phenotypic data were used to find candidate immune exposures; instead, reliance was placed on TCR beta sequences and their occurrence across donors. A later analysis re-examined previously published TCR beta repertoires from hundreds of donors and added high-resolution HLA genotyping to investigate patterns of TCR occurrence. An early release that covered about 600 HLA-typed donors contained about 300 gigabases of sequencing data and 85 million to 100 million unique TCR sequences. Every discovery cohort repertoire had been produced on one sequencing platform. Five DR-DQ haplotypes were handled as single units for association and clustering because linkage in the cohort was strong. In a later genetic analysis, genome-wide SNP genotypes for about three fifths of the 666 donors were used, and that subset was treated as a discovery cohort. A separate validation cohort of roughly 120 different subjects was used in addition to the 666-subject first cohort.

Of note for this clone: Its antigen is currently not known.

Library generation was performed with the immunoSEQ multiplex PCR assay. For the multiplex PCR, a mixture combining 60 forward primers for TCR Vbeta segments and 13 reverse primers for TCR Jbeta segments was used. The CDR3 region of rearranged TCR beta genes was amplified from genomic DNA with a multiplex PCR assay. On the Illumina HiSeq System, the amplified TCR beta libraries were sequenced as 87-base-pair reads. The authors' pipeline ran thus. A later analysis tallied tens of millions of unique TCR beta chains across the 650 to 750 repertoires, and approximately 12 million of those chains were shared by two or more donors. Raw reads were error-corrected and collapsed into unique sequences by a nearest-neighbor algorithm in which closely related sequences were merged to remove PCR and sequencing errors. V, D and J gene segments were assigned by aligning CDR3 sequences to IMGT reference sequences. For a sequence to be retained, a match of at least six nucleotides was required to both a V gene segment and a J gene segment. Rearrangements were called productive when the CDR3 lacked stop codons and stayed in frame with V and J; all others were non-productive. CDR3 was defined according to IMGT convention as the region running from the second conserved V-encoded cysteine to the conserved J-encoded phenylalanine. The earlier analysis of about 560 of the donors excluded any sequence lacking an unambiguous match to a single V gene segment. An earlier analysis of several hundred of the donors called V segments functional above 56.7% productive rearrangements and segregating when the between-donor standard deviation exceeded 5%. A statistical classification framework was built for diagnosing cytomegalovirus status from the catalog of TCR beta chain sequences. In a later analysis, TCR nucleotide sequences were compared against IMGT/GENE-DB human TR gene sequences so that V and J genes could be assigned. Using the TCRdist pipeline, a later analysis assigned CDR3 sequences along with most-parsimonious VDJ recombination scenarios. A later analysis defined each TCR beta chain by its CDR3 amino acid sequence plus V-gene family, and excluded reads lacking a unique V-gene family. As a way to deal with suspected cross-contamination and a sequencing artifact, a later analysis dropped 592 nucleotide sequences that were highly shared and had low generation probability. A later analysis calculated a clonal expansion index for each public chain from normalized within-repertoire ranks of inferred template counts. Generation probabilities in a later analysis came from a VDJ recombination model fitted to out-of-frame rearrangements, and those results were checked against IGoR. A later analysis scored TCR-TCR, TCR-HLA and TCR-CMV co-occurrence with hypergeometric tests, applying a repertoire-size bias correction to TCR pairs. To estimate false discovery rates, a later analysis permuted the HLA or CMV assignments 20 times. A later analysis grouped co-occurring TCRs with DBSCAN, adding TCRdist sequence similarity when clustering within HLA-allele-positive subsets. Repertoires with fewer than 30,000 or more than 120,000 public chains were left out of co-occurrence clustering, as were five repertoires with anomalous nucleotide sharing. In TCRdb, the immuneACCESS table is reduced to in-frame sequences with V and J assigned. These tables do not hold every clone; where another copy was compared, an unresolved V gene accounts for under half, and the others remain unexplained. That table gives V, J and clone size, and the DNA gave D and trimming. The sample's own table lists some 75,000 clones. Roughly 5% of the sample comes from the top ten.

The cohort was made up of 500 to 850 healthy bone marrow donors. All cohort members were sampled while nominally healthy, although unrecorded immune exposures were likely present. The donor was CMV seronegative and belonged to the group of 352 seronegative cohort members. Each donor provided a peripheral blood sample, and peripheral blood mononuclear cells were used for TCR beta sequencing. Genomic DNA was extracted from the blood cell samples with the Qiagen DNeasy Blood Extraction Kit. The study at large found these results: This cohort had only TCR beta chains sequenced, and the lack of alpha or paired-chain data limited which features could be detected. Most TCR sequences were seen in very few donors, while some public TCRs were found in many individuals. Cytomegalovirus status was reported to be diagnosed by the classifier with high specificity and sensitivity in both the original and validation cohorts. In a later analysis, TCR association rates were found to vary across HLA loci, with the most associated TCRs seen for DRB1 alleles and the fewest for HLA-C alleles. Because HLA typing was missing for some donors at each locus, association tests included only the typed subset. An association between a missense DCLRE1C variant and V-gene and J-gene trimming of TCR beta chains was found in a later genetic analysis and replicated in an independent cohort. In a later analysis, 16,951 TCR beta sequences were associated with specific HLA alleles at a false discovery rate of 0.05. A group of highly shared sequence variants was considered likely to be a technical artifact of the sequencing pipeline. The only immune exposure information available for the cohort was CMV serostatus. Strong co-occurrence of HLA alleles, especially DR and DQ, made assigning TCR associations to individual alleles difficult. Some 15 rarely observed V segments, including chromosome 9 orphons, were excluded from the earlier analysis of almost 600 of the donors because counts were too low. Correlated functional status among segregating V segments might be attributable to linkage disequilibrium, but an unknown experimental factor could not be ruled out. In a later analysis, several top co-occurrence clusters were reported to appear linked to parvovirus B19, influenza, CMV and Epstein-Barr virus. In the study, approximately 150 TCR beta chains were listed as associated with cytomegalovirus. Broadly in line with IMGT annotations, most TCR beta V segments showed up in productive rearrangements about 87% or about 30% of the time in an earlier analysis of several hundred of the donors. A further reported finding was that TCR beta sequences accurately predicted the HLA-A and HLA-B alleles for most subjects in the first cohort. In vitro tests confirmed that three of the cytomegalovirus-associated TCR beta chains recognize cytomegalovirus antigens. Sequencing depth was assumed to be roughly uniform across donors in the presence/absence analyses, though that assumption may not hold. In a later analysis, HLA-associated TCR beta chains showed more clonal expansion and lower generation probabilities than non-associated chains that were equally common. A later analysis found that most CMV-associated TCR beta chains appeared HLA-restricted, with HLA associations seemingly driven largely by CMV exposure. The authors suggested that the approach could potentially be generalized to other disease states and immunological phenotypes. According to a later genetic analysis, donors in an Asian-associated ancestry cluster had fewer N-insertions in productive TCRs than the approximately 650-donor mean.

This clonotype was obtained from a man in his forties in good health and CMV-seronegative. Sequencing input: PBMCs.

The DNA sequence follows: TGCGCCAGCAGCCAGAGGACAGGGGGCGTATCTGAAGCTTTCTTT. This sequence encodes CASSQRTGGVSEAFF. The rearrangement joined TRBV4-3 to TRBJ1-1; 11 central nucleotides agree with TRBD1. Trimming takes 3 bases off V and 6 bases off J; junction bases not matched to a gene: 6. The CDR3 runs 15 amino acids, cysteine and phenylalanine included. Just CDR3 DNA is preserved here, 45 bases in frame from base 1. The germline V gene specifies LGHNA as CDR1 and YSLEER as CDR2.